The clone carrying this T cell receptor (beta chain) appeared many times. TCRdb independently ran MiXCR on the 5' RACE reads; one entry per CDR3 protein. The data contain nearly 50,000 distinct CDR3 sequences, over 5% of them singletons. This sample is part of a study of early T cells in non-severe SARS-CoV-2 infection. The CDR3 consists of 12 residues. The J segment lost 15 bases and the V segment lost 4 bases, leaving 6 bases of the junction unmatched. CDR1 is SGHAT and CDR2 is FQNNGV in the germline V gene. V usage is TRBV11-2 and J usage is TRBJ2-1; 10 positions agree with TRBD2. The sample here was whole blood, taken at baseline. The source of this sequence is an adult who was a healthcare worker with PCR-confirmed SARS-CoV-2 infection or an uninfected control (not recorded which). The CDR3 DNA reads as TGTGCCAGCAGCTCTAGCGGGAGAATGTCGTTCTTC. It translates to CASSSSGRMSFF.